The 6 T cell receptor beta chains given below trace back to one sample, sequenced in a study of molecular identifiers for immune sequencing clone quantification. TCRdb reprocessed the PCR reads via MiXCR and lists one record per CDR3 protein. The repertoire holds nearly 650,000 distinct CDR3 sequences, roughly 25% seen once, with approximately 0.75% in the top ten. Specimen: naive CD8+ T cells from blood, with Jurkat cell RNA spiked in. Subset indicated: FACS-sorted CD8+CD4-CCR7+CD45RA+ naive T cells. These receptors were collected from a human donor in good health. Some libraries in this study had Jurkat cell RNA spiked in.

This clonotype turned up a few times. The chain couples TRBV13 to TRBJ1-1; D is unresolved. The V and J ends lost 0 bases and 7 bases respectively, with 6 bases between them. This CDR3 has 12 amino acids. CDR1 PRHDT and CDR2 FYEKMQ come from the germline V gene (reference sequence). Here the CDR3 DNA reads TGTGCCAGCAGCTTAGGTACCCTTGAAGCTTTCTTT. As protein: CASSLGTLEAFF.

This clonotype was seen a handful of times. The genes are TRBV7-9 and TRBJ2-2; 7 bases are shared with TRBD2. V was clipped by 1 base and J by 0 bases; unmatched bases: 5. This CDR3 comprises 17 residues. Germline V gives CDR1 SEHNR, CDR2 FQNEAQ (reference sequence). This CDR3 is CASSLVPAGANTGELFF. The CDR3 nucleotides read TGTGCCAGCAGCTTAGTCCCCGCGGGGGCGAACACCGGGGAGCTGTTTTTT.

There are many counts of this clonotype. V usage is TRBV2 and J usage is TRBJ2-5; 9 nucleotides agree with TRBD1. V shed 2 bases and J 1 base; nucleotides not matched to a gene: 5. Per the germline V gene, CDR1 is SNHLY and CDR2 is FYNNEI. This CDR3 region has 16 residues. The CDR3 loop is CASSELGQGGQETQYF. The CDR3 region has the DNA TGTGCCAGCAGTGAACTGGGACAGGGTGGCCAAGAGACCCAGTACTTC. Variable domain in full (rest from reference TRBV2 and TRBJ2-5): EPEVTQTPSHQVTQMGQEVILRCVPISNHLYFYWYRQILGQKVEFLVSFYNNEISEKSEIFDDQFSVERPDGSNFTLKIRSTKLEDSAMYFCASSELGQGGQETQYFGPGTRLLVL.

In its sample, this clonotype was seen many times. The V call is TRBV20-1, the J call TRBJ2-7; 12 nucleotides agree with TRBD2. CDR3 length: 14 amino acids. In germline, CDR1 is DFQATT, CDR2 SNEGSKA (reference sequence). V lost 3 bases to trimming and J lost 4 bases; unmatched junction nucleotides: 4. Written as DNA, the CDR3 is TGCAGTGCTAGGGGACTAGCGGGTATATACGAGCAGTACTTC. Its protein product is CSARGLAGIYEQYF.

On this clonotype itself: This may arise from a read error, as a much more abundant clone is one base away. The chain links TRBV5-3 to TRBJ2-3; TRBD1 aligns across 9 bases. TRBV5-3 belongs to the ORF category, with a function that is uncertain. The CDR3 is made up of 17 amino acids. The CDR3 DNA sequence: TGTGCCAGCAGCTTTTTCGTCGGGGACAGGGCGGCTGATACGCAGTATTTT. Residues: CASSFFVGDRAADTQYF.

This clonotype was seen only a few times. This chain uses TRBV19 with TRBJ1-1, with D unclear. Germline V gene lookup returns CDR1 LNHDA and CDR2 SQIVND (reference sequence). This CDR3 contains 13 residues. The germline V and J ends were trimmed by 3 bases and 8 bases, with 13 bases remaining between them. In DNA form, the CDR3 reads TGTGCCAGTAGTATTTCGATCGAGCGGGAAGCTTTCTTT. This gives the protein CASSISIEREAFF. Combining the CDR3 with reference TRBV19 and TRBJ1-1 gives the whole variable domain DGGITQSPKYLFRKEGQNVTLSCEQNLNHDAMYWYRQDPGQGLRLIYYSQIVNDFQKGDIAEGYSVSREKKESFPLTVTSAQKNPTAFYLCASSISIEREAFFGQGTRLTVV.